This TCR beta chain was retrieved from a study of identical twins. This CDR3 comprises 14 residues. V dropped 6 bases and J dropped 7; count of bases not matched to a gene: 7. CDR1 MDHEN and CDR2 SYDVKM come from the germline V gene. Whole-study findings and limits: Insertions were fewer in abundant cord blood beta clonotypes, whereas memory repertoires showed none of this pattern.

This clonotype was seen a few times. The antigen is not known. Unique molecular identifiers were present on cDNA, and template switching added a universal primer site. TCRdb reprocessed the 5' RACE reads with MiXCR, giving one entry per CDR3 protein. The sample has about 1.7 million distinct CDR3 sequences; more than 30% are singletons. The TCR originated in a newborn girl in good health. V is TRBV28 and J is TRBJ2-1, with 9 bases aligning to TRBD1. The sequencing input was cord blood. The CDR3 spells CASRSGTGRNEQFF. CDR3 coding DNA: TGTGCCAGCAGGTCCGGGACAGGGAGGAATGAGCAGTTCTTC.